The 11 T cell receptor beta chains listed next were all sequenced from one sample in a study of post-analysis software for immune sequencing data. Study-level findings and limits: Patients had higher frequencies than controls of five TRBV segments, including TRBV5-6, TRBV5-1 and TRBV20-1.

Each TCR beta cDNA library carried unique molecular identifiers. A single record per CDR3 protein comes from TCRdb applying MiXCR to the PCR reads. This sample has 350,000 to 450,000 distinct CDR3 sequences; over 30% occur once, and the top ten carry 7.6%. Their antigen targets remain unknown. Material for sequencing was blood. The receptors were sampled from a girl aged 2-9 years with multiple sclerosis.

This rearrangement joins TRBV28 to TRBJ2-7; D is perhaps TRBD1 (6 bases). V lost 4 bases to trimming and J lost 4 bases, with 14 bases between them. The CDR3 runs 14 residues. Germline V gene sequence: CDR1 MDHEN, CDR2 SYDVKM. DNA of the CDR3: TGTGCCAGCAGTTCCATGCGACAGGCGTACGAGCAGTACTTC. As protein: CASSSMRQAYEQYF.

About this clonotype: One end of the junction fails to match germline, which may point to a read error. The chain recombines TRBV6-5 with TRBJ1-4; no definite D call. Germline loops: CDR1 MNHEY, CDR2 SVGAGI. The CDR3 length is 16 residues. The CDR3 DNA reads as TGTGCCAGCAGTCCTACTTTCCGGGCAACTAATGAAAGACTGTTTTTT. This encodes CASSPTFRATNERLFF.

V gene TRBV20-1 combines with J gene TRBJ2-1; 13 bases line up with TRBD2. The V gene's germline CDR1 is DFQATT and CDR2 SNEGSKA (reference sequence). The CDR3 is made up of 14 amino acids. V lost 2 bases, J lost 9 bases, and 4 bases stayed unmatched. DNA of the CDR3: TGCAGTGCTAGAACTAGCGGGAGGGGGGGTGAGCAGTTCTTC. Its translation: CSARTSGRGGEQFF.

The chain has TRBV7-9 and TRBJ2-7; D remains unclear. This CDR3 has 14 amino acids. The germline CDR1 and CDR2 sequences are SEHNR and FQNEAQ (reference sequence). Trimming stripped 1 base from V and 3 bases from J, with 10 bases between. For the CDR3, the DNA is TGTGCCAGCAGCTTAGAGGTCAACGACTACGAGCAGTACTTC. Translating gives CASSLEVNDYEQYF.

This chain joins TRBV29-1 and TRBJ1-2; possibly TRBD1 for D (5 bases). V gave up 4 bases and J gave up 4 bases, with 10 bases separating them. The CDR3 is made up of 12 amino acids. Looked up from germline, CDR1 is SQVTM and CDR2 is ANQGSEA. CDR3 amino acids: CSVVSGGYGYTF. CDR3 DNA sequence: TGCAGCGTTGTCTCTGGGGGCTATGGCTACACCTTC.

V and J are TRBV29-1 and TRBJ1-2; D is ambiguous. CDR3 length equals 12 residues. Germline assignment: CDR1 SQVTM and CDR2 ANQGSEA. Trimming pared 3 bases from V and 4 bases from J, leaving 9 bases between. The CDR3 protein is CSVDLPLYGYTF. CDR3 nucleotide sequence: TGCAGCGTTGATCTGCCCCTCTATGGCTACACCTTC.

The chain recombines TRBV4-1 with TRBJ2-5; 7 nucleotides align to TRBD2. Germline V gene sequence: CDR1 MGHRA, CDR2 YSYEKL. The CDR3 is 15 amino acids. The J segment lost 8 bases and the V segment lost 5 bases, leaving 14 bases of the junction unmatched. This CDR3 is CASSFLTSDPDTQYF. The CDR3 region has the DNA TGCGCCAGCAGCTTTCTTACTAGCGACCCGGACACCCAGTACTTC.

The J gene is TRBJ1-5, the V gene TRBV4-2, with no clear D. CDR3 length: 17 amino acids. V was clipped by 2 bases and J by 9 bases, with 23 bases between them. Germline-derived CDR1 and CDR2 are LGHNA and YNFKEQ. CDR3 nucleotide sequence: TGTGCCAGCAGCCAAAAACAAGGTGGCAGGCAACATGGGCCCCAGCATTTT. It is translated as CASSQKQGGRQHGPQHF.

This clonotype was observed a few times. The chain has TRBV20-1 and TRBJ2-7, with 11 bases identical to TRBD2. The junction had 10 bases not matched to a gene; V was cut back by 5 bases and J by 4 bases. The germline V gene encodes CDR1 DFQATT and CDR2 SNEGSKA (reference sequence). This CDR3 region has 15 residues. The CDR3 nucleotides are TGCAGTGCTCTCGGGACTAGCGGTAGATGGTACGAGCAGTACTTC. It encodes CSALGTSGRWYEQYF.

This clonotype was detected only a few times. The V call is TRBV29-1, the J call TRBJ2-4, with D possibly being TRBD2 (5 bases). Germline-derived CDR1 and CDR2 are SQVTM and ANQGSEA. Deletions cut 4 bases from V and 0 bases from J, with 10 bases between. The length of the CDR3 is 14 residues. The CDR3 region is CSVVVRGAKNIQYF. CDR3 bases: TGCAGCGTTGTGGTCCGGGGAGCCAAAAACATTCAGTACTTC. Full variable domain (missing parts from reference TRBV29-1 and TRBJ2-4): SAVISQKPSRDICQRGTSLTIQCQVDSQVTMMFWYRQQPGQSLTLIATANQGSEATYESGFVIDKFPISRPNLTFSTLTVSNMSPEDSSIYLCSVVVRGAKNIQYFGAGTRLSVL.

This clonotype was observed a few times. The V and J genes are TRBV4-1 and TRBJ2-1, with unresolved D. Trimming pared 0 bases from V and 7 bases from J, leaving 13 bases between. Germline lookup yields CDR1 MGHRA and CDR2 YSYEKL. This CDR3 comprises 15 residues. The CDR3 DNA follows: TGCGCCAGCAGCCAAGACCGGGCCTACTCAAATGAGCAGTTCTTC. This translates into CASSQDRAYSNEQFF.